The 14 T cell receptor beta chains reported below all come from one sample, sequenced in a study of blood T cell repertoires in COVID-19. The repertoire was sequenced with immunoSEQ multiplex PCR; TCRdb's copy has only in-frame clones and lacks some. This table has approximately 80,000 clones, approximately 85% appearing once. Sequenced material: peripheral blood. The receptors derive from a woman aged 80 or older with COVID-19, enrolled during active disease.

J is TRBJ2-3 and V is TRBV7-2, with TRBD2 matching 13 bases. In germline, CDR1 is SGHTA, CDR2 FQGNSA. CDR3 length: 16 amino acids. J lost 2 bases, V lost 4 bases, and 3 bases had no gene match. CDR3 loop: CASSSGLAGPTDTQYF. The CDR3 DNA is TGTGCCAGCAGCTCGGGACTAGCGGGGCCCACAGATACGCAGTATTTT.

This chain joins TRBV27 and TRBJ2-7; TRBD2 matches 14 bases. From germline, CDR1 is MNHEY and CDR2 SMNVEV (reference sequence). V trimming: 7 bases; J trimming: 6 bases; junction bases outside the gene matches: 17. The CDR3 is 18 amino acids. The CDR3 region is CASNFGGIGTSGSSEQYF. CDR3 nucleotide sequence: TGTGCCAGCAATTTTGGGGGAATCGGGACTAGCGGGAGTAGCGAGCAGTACTTC.

This rearrangement joins TRBV28 to TRBJ1-2; 7 bases agree with TRBD1. CDR1 MDHEN and CDR2 SYDVKM come from the germline V gene. The J segment lost 7 bases and the V segment lost 7 bases, leaving 21 bases of the junction unmatched. The CDR3 is 17 residues long. The CDR3 DNA reads TGTGCCAGCACCGTTTGGGGGTTGGGTCAGGGGGATGCTGGCTACACCTTC. As protein: CASTVWGLGQGDAGYTF.

J is TRBJ2-3 and V is TRBV3-1 (or the pseudogene TRBV3-2); TRBD2 agrees at 13 bases. Trimming took 0 bases from V and 3 from J; bases not matched to a gene: 6. CDR1 is LGHDT, CDR2 YNNKEL, per germline (reference sequence). The CDR3 is 18 amino acids. In DNA form, the CDR3 reads TGTGCCAGCAGCCAAGACCCGCGGACTAGCGGGAGTACAGATACGCAGTATTTT. As protein: CASSQDPRTSGSTDTQYF.

The chain couples TRBV7-2 to TRBJ2-3; perhaps TRBD1 as D (6 bases). This CDR3 contains 14 residues. Germline CDR1 SGHTA, CDR2 FQGNSA. The V end lost 2 bases, the J end lost 5 bases, and 11 bases lay between the germline ends. The CDR3 loop reads CASSLSTGGDTQYF. Here the CDR3 DNA reads TGTGCCAGCAGCTTATCGACAGGTGGAGATACGCAGTATTTT.

This sequence joins TRBV9 and TRBJ2-5, with 7 bases identical to TRBD1. In germline, CDR1 is SGDLS, CDR2 YYNGEE. This CDR3 is built from 16 residues. The V gene end was trimmed by 2 bases and the J gene end by 5 bases; junction bases not matched to a gene: 12. The DNA of the CDR3 is TGTGCCAGCAGCGTGACAGGGTTCGTGCTGTCGGAGACCCAGTACTTC. This encodes CASSVTGFVLSETQYF.

The V and J genes are TRBV28 and TRBJ1-2, with D possibly being TRBD1 (5 bases). The germline V and J ends were trimmed by 4 bases and 4 bases, with 13 bases remaining between them. The germline V gene encodes CDR1 MDHEN and CDR2 SYDVKM. The CDR3 extends over 14 amino acids. CDR3: CASSSSGRSYGYTF. DNA for the CDR3: TGTGCCAGCAGTTCGTCAGGGCGGAGCTATGGCTACACCTTC.

The rearrangement links TRBV28 to TRBJ1-5; 7 bases fit TRBD1. CDR3 size: 15 residues. J lost 6 bases, V lost 3 bases, and 8 bases had no gene match. In germline, CDR1 is MDHEN, CDR2 SYDVKM. CDR3 sequence: CASSLATGSPQPQHF. Here the CDR3 DNA reads TGTGCCAGCAGTTTGGCGACAGGGTCCCCTCAGCCCCAGCATTTT.

This rearrangement joins TRBV3-1 (or the pseudogene TRBV3-2) to TRBJ1-1, with 10 bases matching TRBD1. The CDR3 totals 14 residues. CDR1 LGHDT and CDR2 YNNKEL come from the germline V gene (reference sequence). J lost 5 bases, V lost 4 bases, and 4 bases had no gene match. CDR3 sequence reads: CASSLTGQGTEAFF. CDR3 DNA sequence: TGTGCCAGCAGCCTGACGGGACAGGGGACTGAAGCTTTCTTT.

The rearrangement joins TRBV5-1 to TRBJ2-5; 12 bases match TRBD1. The germline V gene encodes CDR1 SGHRS and CDR2 YFSETQ. Germline trimming cut 5 bases from V and 0 bases from J; bases unmatched to any gene: 8. CDR3 size: 17 residues. The CDR3 protein is CASSPGQGARYQETQYF. CDR3 sequence (DNA): TGCGCCAGCAGTCCGGGACAGGGGGCCCGGTACCAAGAGACCCAGTACTTC.

The chain couples TRBV28 to TRBJ1-2; 10 bases agree with TRBD1. The junction had 8 bases not matched to a gene; V was cut back by 5 bases and J by 8 bases. The CDR3 sequence is 14 residues long. Germline CDR1 and CDR2: MDHEN and SYDVKM. The CDR3 sequence is CASSGDRGWGGYTF. CDR3 nucleotide sequence: TGTGCCAGCAGTGGGGACAGGGGCTGGGGGGGCTACACCTTC.

This clone has more than one count but fewer than ten. This chain links TRBV6-6 with TRBJ2-3, with TRBD2 matching over 8 bases. There are 15 residues in the CDR3. CDR1 and CDR2 (germline): MNHNY, SVGAGI (reference sequence). J lost 0 bases, V lost 5 bases, and 4 bases had no gene match. The CDR3 loop is CASSRLATSTDTQYF. The DNA of the CDR3 is TGTGCCAGCAGTAGACTAGCGACTAGCACAGATACGCAGTATTTT.

This rearrangement joins TRBV15 to TRBJ2-7; TRBD1 matches 10 bases. V shed 5 bases and J 3 bases; nucleotides not matched to a gene: 7. In germline, CDR1 is LNHNV, CDR2 YYDKDF (reference sequence). The CDR3 has 15 residues. CDR3 protein: CATSLGDRGHYEQYF. As DNA, the CDR3 is TGTGCCACCAGCCTTGGGGACAGGGGACACTACGAGCAGTACTTC.

This chain connects TRBV2 to TRBJ2-5; perhaps TRBD2 as D (6 bases). Germline CDR1 SNHLY, CDR2 FYNNEI. The CDR3 is made up of 11 amino acids. Trimming stripped 8 bases from V and 5 bases from J, with 9 bases between. The CDR3 coding sequence is TGTGCCAGCGGGGGGTGGGAGACCCAGTACTTC. Translating gives CASGGWETQYF.